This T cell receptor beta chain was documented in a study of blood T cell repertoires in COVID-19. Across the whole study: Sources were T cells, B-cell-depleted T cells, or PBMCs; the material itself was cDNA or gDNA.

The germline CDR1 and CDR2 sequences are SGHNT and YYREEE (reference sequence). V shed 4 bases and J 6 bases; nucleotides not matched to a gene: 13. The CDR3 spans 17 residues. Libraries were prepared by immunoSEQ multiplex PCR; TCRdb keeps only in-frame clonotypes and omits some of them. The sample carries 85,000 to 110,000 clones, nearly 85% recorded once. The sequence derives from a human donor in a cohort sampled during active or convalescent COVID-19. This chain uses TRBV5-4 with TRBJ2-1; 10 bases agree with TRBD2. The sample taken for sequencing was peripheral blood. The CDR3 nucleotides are TGTGCCAGCAGCCCGGCAATAGCGGGGGGTCTCCCCAATGAGCAGTTCTTC. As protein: CASSPAIAGGLPNEQFF.